The 12 T cell receptor beta chains reported below all come from one sample, sequenced in a study of CDR3 diversity in severe acne. Each CDR3 protein is one row after TCRdb ran MiXCR on the PCR reads. The sample carries 79,000 or so distinct CDR3 sequences, less than 65% recorded once. The sample consisted of blood. The source of these receptors is a male donor with severe acne vulgaris.

As to this clonotype: An end of the junction does not agree with germline; a read error may underlie this. The chain recombines TRBV6-5 with TRBJ1-3; D might be TRBD1 (5 bases). Germline CDR1 is MNHEY and CDR2 is SVGAGI. CDR3 length: 15 residues. The CDR3 here is CASSYGGSSGSTIYF. Here the CDR3 DNA reads TGTGCCAGCAGTTACGGGGGGAGCTCTGGAAGCACCATATATTTT.

V usage is TRBV6-1 and J usage is TRBJ1-5, with TRBD1 as a possible D gene (5 bases). The V end lost 8 bases, the J end lost 4 bases, and 18 bases lay between the germline ends. Germline CDR1 reads MNHNS; CDR2 reads SASEGT. This CDR3 has 15 amino acids. This chain's CDR3 is CASWLGTGGNQPQHF. DNA of the CDR3: TGTGCCAGCTGGCTGGGGACCGGGGGGAATCAGCCCCAGCATTTT.

The chain is built from TRBV6-5 and TRBJ2-6, with D unresolved. The CDR3 contains 10 residues. The germline V gene has CDR1 MNHEY and CDR2 SVGAGI. Trimming took off 2 bases at V and 18 bases at J, with 8 bases between the two ends. The CDR3 reads CASSYDGRTF. The CDR3 nucleotides read TGTGCCAGCAGTTACGATGGCCGGACTTTC.

The chain uses TRBV4-3 and TRBJ1-2; 7 bases agree with TRBD1. Germline CDR1 and CDR2: LGHNA and YSLEER. This CDR3 spans 15 amino acids. V lost 1 base and J lost 3; bases outside the gene matches: 5. The CDR3 nucleotides read TGCGCCAGCAGCCAAGGACAGGGTCATGACTATGGCTACACCTTC. Its translation: CASSQGQGHDYGYTF.

This clonotype was counted many times. The chain is built from TRBV5-6 and TRBJ2-4; tentative D call: TRBD2 (5 bases). Germline loops: CDR1 SGHDT, CDR2 YYEEEE. Trimming cost V 4 bases and J 0 bases, with 14 bases left between them. This CDR3 region has 16 residues. The CDR3 protein is CASSRGGVLAKNIQYF. The CDR3 nucleotides read TGTGCCAGCAGCCGCGGAGGCGTCTTAGCCAAAAACATTCAGTACTTC.

This clonotype was picked up many times. The chain recombines TRBV12-3 or TRBV12-4 with TRBJ1-6; possibly TRBD1 for D (6 bases). Trimming stripped 3 bases from V and 7 bases from J, with 10 bases between. CDR3 length: 14 amino acids. The CDR3 nucleotides read TGTGCCAGCAGTTTCAAGCAGGGGAATTCACCCCTCCACTTT. It is translated as CASSFKQGNSPLHF.

This clonotype was recorded at least ten times. The genes are TRBV19 and TRBJ2-5; 8 bases are shared with TRBD1. The CDR3 totals 15 residues. The junction had 10 bases not matched to a gene; V was cut back by 5 bases and J by 5 bases. CDR1 is LNHDA, CDR2 SQIVND, per germline (reference sequence). The CDR3 loop is CASSPWTGTRETQYF. For the CDR3, the DNA is TGTGCCAGTAGTCCGTGGACAGGGACTCGGGAGACCCAGTACTTC. The variable domain in full, with the rest retrieved from reference TRBV19 and TRBJ2-5, is DGGITQSPKYLFRKEGQNVTLSCEQNLNHDAMYWYRQDPGQGLRLIYYSQIVNDFQKGDIAEGYSVSREKKESFPLTVTSAQKNPTAFYLCASSPWTGTRETQYFGPGTRLLVL.

In this sample, this clonotype turned up a few times. V gene TRBV7-9 combines with J gene TRBJ2-2, with 9 positions matching TRBD1. The CDR3 is 12 amino acids. V lost 8 bases, J lost 6 bases, and 1 base stayed unmatched. Germline-derived CDR1 and CDR2 are SEHNR and FQNEAQ (reference sequence). The DNA for the CDR3 is TGTGCCAGCTGGACAGGGGCCGGGGAGCTGTTTTTT. This codes for CASWTGAGELFF.

The chain couples TRBV2 to TRBJ1-5; possibly TRBD1 for D (6 bases). V shed 3 bases and J shed 5 bases, with 17 bases lying between them. CDR1 and CDR2 from the germline V gene are SNHLY and FYNNEI. The CDR3 is made up of 16 amino acids. The CDR3 reads CASSDNSDRLDQPQHF. The DNA for the CDR3 is TGTGCCAGCAGTGATAATTCCGACAGGCTGGATCAGCCCCAGCATTTT.

The chain uses TRBV24-1 and TRBJ1-5, with 8 bases aligning to TRBD1. Germline V lookup: CDR1 KGHDR, CDR2 SFDVKD. Unmatched junction bases numbered 6, after V lost 5 bases and J lost 7 bases. This CDR3 spans 14 amino acids. The CDR3 is CATSARGLGQPQHF. The CDR3 DNA sequence: TGTGCCACCAGTGCCAGGGGGCTAGGGCAGCCCCAGCATTTT.

Turning to this clonotype: Since no conserved phenylalanine or tryptophan closes the CDR3, a read error is the likely cause. The V and J genes are TRBV7-2 and TRBJ1-2; D not resolved. CDR3 length: 16 residues. Per germline, CDR1 SGHTA and CDR2 FQGNSA. Trimming removed 1 base at V and 3 bases at J, with 15 bases between. The CDR3 sequence: CASSLVPGLSDYGYTS. The CDR3 DNA is TGTGCCAGCAGCTTAGTCCCGGGGTTATCGGACTATGGCTACACCTCC.

In the case of this clonotype: This may be a read error, as it is one base from a much larger clone. V usage is TRBV7-8 and J usage is TRBJ2-5; tentative D call: TRBD1 (5 bases). In germline, CDR1 is SGHVS, CDR2 FQNEAQ. The CDR3 is 15 amino acids. The CDR3 loop is CASSPPLGREETQHF. The CDR3 DNA reads TGTGCCAGCAGCCCCCCTTTGGGCAGGGAAGAGACCCAGCACTTC.